The 15 T cell receptor beta chains given below trace back to one sample, sequenced in a study of T cells in Graves' hyperthyroidism and ophthalmopathy (dated by TCRdb to between 2018 and 2021). Libraries came from multiplex PCR. Instrument used: Illumina HiSeq 2000. TCR beta CDR3 regions were amplified from RNA transcripts. The first round of RT-PCR for the TCR CDR3 was performed with the HTBI primer set and the Qiagen OneStep RT-PCR kit. TCRdb reran the public reads through fastp at Q25 and MiXCR, keeping productive beta chains. Identical CDR3 proteins give one entry, which carries the most common genes and DNA. The sample data list under 350,000 distinct CDR3 sequences, and over 20% of these were observed just once. Over 40% of the sample rests with the top ten. Sequencing was performed on blood. These receptors came from a woman aged 45-65 years with Graves' hyperthyroidism.

This rearrangement joins TRBV19 to TRBJ2-3; 8 nucleotides match TRBD1. The CDR3 runs 14 residues. Germline CDR1 and CDR2: LNHDA and SQIVND (reference sequence). J was trimmed by 3 bases and V by 7 bases; bases with no gene match: 6. CDR3 region: CASTDRGWTDTQYF. The CDR3 DNA reads TGTGCCAGTACTGACAGGGGATGGACAGATACGCAGTATTTT.

This clonotype occurred many times. The chain's CDR3 is CASSPRTGGGQPQHF. The DNA of the CDR3 is TGTGCCAGCAGTCCTAGGACAGGGGGCGGTCAGCCCCAGCATTTT. The V call is TRBV3-1, the J call TRBJ1-5; 11 positions match TRBD1. Germline values: CDR1 LGHDT, CDR2 YNNKEL (reference sequence). The V segment lost 6 bases and the J segment 6 bases; nucleotides outside the gene matches: 7. The CDR3 covers 15 residues.

The rearrangement links TRBV6-2 or TRBV6-3 to TRBJ2-3, with 13 bases matching TRBD2. From germline, CDR1 is MNHEY and CDR2 SVGEGT. V dropped 4 bases and J dropped 9; count of bases not matched to a gene: 7. The CDR3 consists of 15 residues. Here the CDR3 reads CASSSPGLAGATQYF. CDR3 in DNA: TGTGCCAGCAGTTCCCCCGGACTAGCGGGAGCAACGCAGTATTTT.

This clonotype was counted many times. The chain has TRBV28 and TRBJ1-6; D gene unclear. Germline-derived CDR1 and CDR2 are MDHEN and SYDVKM. V was pared by 3 bases and J by 13 bases, with 7 bases between. This CDR3 comprises 11 residues. The CDR3 DNA is TGTGCCAGCAGTTTTCGAGGGCCCCTCCACTTT. This codes for CASSFRGPLHF.

This clonotype was counted many times. This sequence joins TRBV4-1 and TRBJ1-5; unclear D gene. Germline CDR1 is MGHRA and CDR2 is YSYEKL. Trimming took off 0 bases at V and 4 bases at J, with 10 bases between the two ends. This CDR3 has 15 residues. Here the CDR3 DNA reads TGCGCCAGCAGCCAAGATAGAGGGCTGAATCAGCCCCAGCATTTT. Translated: CASSQDRGLNQPQHF.

This clonotype was seen a handful of times. The rearrangement uses TRBV13 and TRBJ2-1, with 14 bases that match TRBD2. Germline CDR1 reads PRHDT; CDR2 reads FYEKMQ (reference sequence). V lost 3 bases, J lost 6 bases, and 4 bases stayed unmatched. This CDR3 comprises 16 residues. The CDR3 DNA is TGTGCCAGCAGCTTGACTAGCGGGGGGGTGGCCAATGAGCAGTTCTTC. It codes for CASSLTSGGVANEQFF.

The rearrangement links TRBV20-1 to TRBJ2-1; 10 positions agree with TRBD1. The CDR3 totals 16 residues. V lost 2 bases to trimming and J lost 6 bases; unmatched junction nucleotides: 10. Germline values: CDR1 DFQATT, CDR2 SNEGSKA (reference sequence). CDR3 loop: CSARSPTGGAVNEQFF. CDR3 nucleotides: TGCAGTGCTAGATCCCCGACAGGGGGCGCCGTCAATGAGCAGTTCTTC.

Concerning this clonotype itself: This may arise from a read error, as a much more abundant clone is one base away. This chain connects TRBV11-2 to TRBJ2-5; D possibly corresponds to TRBD1 (6 bases). The CDR3 is 14 residues long. Germline V gene data show CDR1 as SGHAT and CDR2 as FQNNGV. V dropped 5 bases and J dropped 7 bases, with 17 bases sitting between them. CDR3 coding DNA: TGTGCCAGCAGCAGACTACAGGGAATCGGGACCCAGTACTTC. It translates to CASSRLQGIGTQYF. Using reference TRBV11-2 and TRBJ2-5 for the parts outside the CDR3, the full variable domain is EAGVAQSPRYKIIEKRQSVAFWCNPISGHATLYWYQQILGQGPKLLIQFQNNGVVDDSQLPKDRFSAERLKGVDSTLKIQPAKLEDSAVYLCASSRLQGIGTQYFGPGTRLLVL.

This clonotype was counted at least ten times. This chain joins TRBV6-1 and TRBJ2-7; 10 positions agree with TRBD2. V shed 5 bases and J 0 bases; nucleotides not matched to a gene: 10. In germline, CDR1 is MNHNS, CDR2 SASEGT. This CDR3 contains 17 residues. DNA for the CDR3: TGTGCCAGCAGTCCTACCCGACTAGCGGGTAGCTCCTACGAGCAGTACTTC. Its protein is CASSPTRLAGSSYEQYF.

V usage is TRBV11-3 and J usage is TRBJ2-2; D possibly uses TRBD1 or TRBD2 (5 bases each). The germline V and J ends were trimmed by 5 bases and 0 bases, with 13 bases remaining between them. Looked up from germline, CDR1 is SGHNT and CDR2 is YENEEA. The CDR3 loop spans 16 amino acids. The CDR3 sequence: CASSTKGTANTGELFF. DNA of the CDR3: TGTGCCAGCAGCACGAAAGGGACGGCGAACACCGGGGAGCTGTTTTTT.

The CDR3, as DNA: TGTGCCAGCAGTTACTCGGGGACCAATTCACCCCTCCACTTT. Amino acids: CASSYSGTNSPLHF. This chain connects TRBV6-2 or TRBV6-3 to TRBJ1-6; tentatively, D is TRBD1 (5 bases). Germline CDR1 MNHEY, CDR2 SVGEGT. Trimming removed 0 bases at V and 7 bases at J, with 7 bases between. The CDR3 spans 14 residues.

Note on this clonotype: A much larger clone sits a single nucleotide away, making a read error possible. The V call is TRBV12-3 or TRBV12-4, the J call TRBJ2-5, with 10 bases that match TRBD2. CDR3 length: 17 amino acids. J gave up 4 bases and V 6 bases, and 14 bases lay outside the gene matches. CDR3 sequence (DNA): TGTGCCAGCAGCGGGCCCTCAGCGGGAGGGGCACCAGAGACCCAGTACTTC. Translated, it gives CASSGPSAGGAPETQYF.

The rearrangement joins TRBV29-1 to TRBJ2-1; possibly TRBD2 for D (5 bases). Looked up from germline, CDR1 is SQVTM and CDR2 is ANQGSEA. The CDR3 extends over 14 amino acids. CDR3 sequence (DNA): TGCAGTGCGACGGGATCCGGAGCGATTGGTTACCAGTTCTTC. Amino acids: CSATGSGAIGYQFF.

The chain links TRBV30 to TRBJ2-7; D is uncertain. Germline V lookup: CDR1 GTSNPN, CDR2 SVGIG (reference sequence). The V end lost 5 bases, the J end lost 6 bases, and 14 bases lay between the germline ends. This CDR3 has 12 amino acids. CDR3 protein: CAWGATAPEQYF. Written as DNA, the CDR3 is TGTGCCTGGGGTGCTACAGCTCCCGAGCAGTACTTC.

This clonotype came up many times. The V gene is TRBV29-1, the J gene TRBJ2-3; D unresolved. V lost 3 bases to trimming and J lost 3 bases, with 7 bases between them. The germline V gene has CDR1 SQVTM and CDR2 ANQGSEA. The CDR3 runs to 12 residues. CDR3 sequence: CSVDPATDTQYF. Written as DNA, the CDR3 is TGCAGCGTTGACCCGGCAACAGATACGCAGTATTTT.